This is a list of T cell receptor beta chains from one sample in a study of T cell repertoires in cytomegalovirus infection. TCRdb called the reads again in MiXCR, with one record for every CDR3 protein. The sample carries fewer than 350,000 distinct CDR3 sequences, 9.5% recorded once. Material for sequencing was PBMCs. These receptors all stem from a human donor in good health (CMV status not recorded). Some clones in this sample may be carry-over from other donors' samples. CDR3s include the opening cysteine and the closing phenylalanine or tryptophan. D genes are given only for firm matches. The listing skips clone size in some rows; elsewhere it reads once, few, many or a size class.

>-|TRBJ2-7|many|TRBV11-2
TGTGCCAGCAGCTTCCCGGGGCAGTTAGGCGAGCAGTACTTC
CASSFPGQLGEQYF
>-|TRBJ2-1|-|TRBV12-3/TRBV12-4
TGTGCCAGCAGTTTGTATGAGCAGTTCTTC
CASSLYEQFF
>TRBD2|TRBJ2-1|few|TRBV10-3
TGTGCCATCAGTGAGGGGGGGACTAGATGGGAGCAGTTCTTC
CAISEGGTRWEQFF
>-|TRBJ1-5|-|TRBV19
TGTGCCAGTAAGAAGAGCAATCAGCCCCAGCATTTT
CASKKSNQPQHF
>TRBD1|TRBJ2-2|many|TRBV7-9
TGTGCCAGCAGGGCCGGGACAGATAAACGCGGGGAGCTGTTTTTT
CASRAGTDKRGELFF
>-|TRBJ1-2|-|TRBV12-3/TRBV12-4
TGTGCCAGCAGCCCCGTGGGCCTCCCCTATGGCTACACCTTC
CASSPVGLPYGYTF
>TRBD1|TRBJ2-7|few|TRBV20-1
TGCAGCCTAAGAAAAGGACAGGGCTACGAGCAGTACTTC
CSLRKGQGYEQYF
>TRBD2|TRBJ2-7|-|TRBV7-2
TGTGCCAGCAGCCAAACTAGCGGGATTTCCTACGAGCAGTACTTC
CASSQTSGISYEQYF
>-|TRBJ1-4|-|TRBV6-5
TGTGCCAGCAGTGAGGCCGGGACACCTGAAAAACTGTTTTTT
CASSEAGTPEKLFF
>TRBD2|TRBJ2-4|-|TRBV6-5
TGTGCCAGCAGTGCTAGCGGGGGAGCCAAAAACATTCAGTACTTC
CASSASGGAKNIQYF
>-|TRBJ2-6|few|TRBV6-1
TGTGCCAGCATCGTAGGTGGGACCGGGGCCAACGTCCTGACTTTC
CASIVGGTGANVLTF
>TRBD2|TRBJ2-5|many|TRBV27
TGTGCCAGCAGTCCGATCCCAATGGGGAGGGATTGGCAGACCCAGTACTTC
CASSPIPMGRDWQTQYF
>TRBD1|TRBJ1-5|few|TRBV6-6
TGTGCCAGCAGTAAGGGACAGAACCTCAATCAGCCCCAGCATTTT
CASSKGQNLNQPQHF
>-|TRBJ2-1|-|TRBV12-3/TRBV12-4
TGTGCCAGCAGTTCCCTGGGGACGAACAATGAGCAGTTCTTC
CASSSLGTNNEQFF
>-|TRBJ2-4|few|TRBV24-1
TGTGCCACCAGTGATTCTACGGACTATAGGAACATTCAGTACTTC
CATSDSTDYRNIQYF
>-|TRBJ2-5|-|TRBV6-2/TRBV6-3
TGTGCCAGCAGTTACTCGCAAGGTTCTCAAGAGACCCAGTACTTC
CASSYSQGSQETQYF
>TRBD1|TRBJ1-3|few|TRBV18
TGTGCCAGCTCACCTTTGATTCCGGACAGGGCTGGAAACACCATATATTTT
CASSPLIPDRAGNTIYF
>-|TRBJ1-6|few|TRBV20-1
TGCAGTGCTAGAGAACCAGGGACCCCGAGCTCCTATAATTCACCCCTCCACTTT
CSAREPGTPSSYNSPLHF
>TRBD2|TRBJ2-3|-|TRBV14
TGTGCCAGCAGCCCAGTCCTAGCGGGAGGGCCGGTTCCAGATACGCAGTATTTT
CASSPVLAGGPVPDTQYF
>-|TRBJ2-2|-|TRBV7-2
TGTGCCAGCAGCTTTGAACCGGAGCCCACCGGGGAGCTGTTTTTT
CASSFEPEPTGELFF
>TRBD1|TRBJ1-1|many|TRBV12-3/TRBV12-4
TGTGCCAGCAGCCCCGGGACAGGGGGCACTGAAGCTTTCTTT
CASSPGTGGTEAFF
>-|TRBJ2-7|few|TRBV28
TGTGCCAGCAGTCCGCGGCGGAACTCCTACGAGCAGTACTTC
CASSPRRNSYEQYF
>TRBD2|TRBJ2-1|many|TRBV12-3/TRBV12-4
TGTGCCAGCAGTTTATGGAGAGTAGCGGGGGACGGGGAGCAGTTCTTC
CASSLWRVAGDGEQFF
>TRBD2|TRBJ2-3|few|TRBV5-8
TGTGCCAGCAGCTTTAGCGGGAGGGCCTCAGATACGCAGTATTTT
CASSFSGRASDTQYF
>-|TRBJ2-1|many|TRBV24-1
TGTGCCACCAGTGACCCCGGGACCCCTCCAGGTAATGAGCAGTTCTTC
CATSDPGTPPGNEQFF
>-|TRBJ1-5|many|TRBV7-2
TGTGCCAGCGGCAGGGGTCCTAATCAGCCCCAGCATTTT
CASGRGPNQPQHF
>-|TRBJ2-3|few|TRBV24-1
TGTGCCACCAGTGATCCACAGGGCACAGATACGCAGTATTTT
CATSDPQGTDTQYF
>TRBD1|TRBJ1-2|few|TRBV20-1
TGCAGTGCTGGGGACAGTGACTATGGCTACACCTTC
CSAGDSDYGYTF
>-|TRBJ1-2|few|TRBV27
TGTGCCAGCAGTGGCTCGGGATTCTATGGCTACACCTTC
CASSGSGFYGYTF
>TRBD1|TRBJ1-1|-|TRBV9
TGTGCCAGCAGCGTAGGGGACAGAGAGAACACTGAAGCTTTCTTT
CASSVGDRENTEAFF
>-|TRBJ1-5|many|TRBV7-9
TGTGCCAGCAGCTTAGGGGCATCAGTCAATCAGCCCCAGCATTTT
CASSLGASVNQPQHF
>-|TRBJ1-1|many|TRBV20-1
TGCAGTGCTAGAGAAATAAGGGGCGTGAACACTGAAGCTTTCTTT
CSAREIRGVNTEAFF
>-|TRBJ1-4|many|TRBV28
TGTGCCAGCAGTTTATTCTCGACTAATGAAAAACTGTTTTTT
CASSLFSTNEKLFF
>-|TRBJ1-1|many|TRBV4-1
TGCGCCAGCAGCTCCCACAGGGAGACTCGCACTGAAGCTTTCTTT
CASSSHRETRTEAFF
>-|TRBJ2-7|-|TRBV7-9
TGTGCCACCGGAGTGGAATCCTACGAGCAGTACTTC
CATGVESYEQYF
>-|TRBJ2-7|once|TRBV10-2
TGCGCCAGCAGTGATTCGCCCGGGCCCTGGGAAGAGCAGTACTTC
CASSDSPGPWEEQYF
>TRBD2|TRBJ2-1|many|TRBV11-2
TGTGCCAGCAGCTTAGGGGGGGGGTTGAGCTCCTACAATGAGCAGTTCTTC
CASSLGGGLSSYNEQFF
>-|TRBJ2-5|few|TRBV3-1
TGTGCCAGCAGCCAAGAGGGCCGTGGACACCCCAGGGCCCAAGAGACCCAGTACTTC
CASSQEGRGHPRAQETQYF
>-|TRBJ2-1|-|TRBV6-5
TGTGCCAGCAGTAAAGGGACTGGGGGGAGCGATGAGCAGTTCTTC
CASSKGTGGSDEQFF